Listed below are T cell receptor beta chains from one sample, sequenced in a study of T-cell memory formation after mild COVID-19. TCRdb analysed the 5' RACE reads with MiXCR anew, one entry per CDR3 protein. The sample contains fewer than 250,000 distinct CDR3 sequences, 15% of which appear only once. The sequenced material came from PBMCs or a T cell subset sorted from them (not recorded which). Source of these receptors: an adult woman who had mild COVID-19 (a few samples of this study predate the infection). Cell type and time point are not known. Each CDR3 is given with its conserved first and last residue. Fields, in order: CDR3 length, D gene, clone size, V gene, J gene, CDR3 protein, CDR3 DNA. A D gene is named only where the DNA matches it firmly. A row's size may be missing; if present it is once, few, many or a size class.

CDR3 length: 14; D gene: NA; clone size: NA; V gene: TRBV5-1; J gene: TRBJ1-1; CDR3 protein: CASRQGHLNTEAFF; CDR3 DNA: TGCGCCAGCAGACAGGGACACCTGAACACTGAAGCTTTCTTT
CDR3 length: 14; D gene: NA; clone size: few; V gene: TRBV5-5; J gene: TRBJ2-3; CDR3 protein: CASSLQGNTDTQYF; CDR3 DNA: TGTGCCAGCAGCTTACAGGGTAACACAGATACGCAGTATTTT
CDR3 length: 14; D gene: TRBD1; clone size: few; V gene: TRBV12-3/TRBV12-4; J gene: TRBJ1-2; CDR3 protein: CASSLGSGTGGYTF; CDR3 DNA: TGTGCCAGCAGCTTAGGCTCCGGGACAGGGGGCTACACCTTC
CDR3 length: 15; D gene: TRBD1; clone size: few; V gene: TRBV5-1; J gene: TRBJ2-7; CDR3 protein: CASSSNPTGGYEQYF; CDR3 DNA: TGCGCCAGCAGCAGTAACCCGACAGGGGGGTACGAGCAGTACTTC
CDR3 length: 12; D gene: NA; clone size: NA; V gene: TRBV9; J gene: TRBJ2-4; CDR3 protein: CASKLAKNIQYF; CDR3 DNA: TGTGCCAGCAAGCTAGCCAAAAACATTCAGTACTTC
CDR3 length: 15; D gene: NA; clone size: many; V gene: TRBV5-1; J gene: TRBJ2-7; CDR3 protein: CASSFTGSPGAEQYF; CDR3 DNA: TGCGCCAGCAGCTTTACCGGGAGTCCAGGGGCCGAGCAGTACTTC
CDR3 length: 14; D gene: NA; clone size: few; V gene: TRBV7-9; J gene: TRBJ1-4; CDR3 protein: CASSLAASGEKLFF; CDR3 DNA: TGTGCCAGCAGCTTAGCGGCGAGCGGGGAAAAACTGTTTTTT
CDR3 length: 13; D gene: NA; clone size: NA; V gene: TRBV5-1; J gene: TRBJ2-1; CDR3 protein: CASSFSRDNEQFF; CDR3 DNA: TGCGCCAGCAGCTTTTCTAGAGACAATGAGCAGTTCTTC
CDR3 length: 14; D gene: NA; clone size: NA; V gene: TRBV20-1; J gene: TRBJ1-5; CDR3 protein: CSALRGYSNQPQHF; CDR3 DNA: TGCAGTGCCCTACGGGGCTATAGCAATCAGCCCCAGCATTTT
CDR3 length: 15; D gene: NA; clone size: NA; V gene: TRBV11-3; J gene: TRBJ2-2; CDR3 protein: CASSLVGAIAGELFF; CDR3 DNA: TGTGCCAGCAGCTTAGTGGGCGCAATCGCCGGGGAGCTGTTTTTT
CDR3 length: 13; D gene: NA; clone size: NA; V gene: TRBV5-1; J gene: TRBJ1-3; CDR3 protein: CASSLSPGNTIYF; CDR3 DNA: TGCGCCAGCAGCTTGTCCCCCGGAAACACCATATATTTT
CDR3 length: 15; D gene: TRBD2; clone size: NA; V gene: TRBV12-5; J gene: TRBJ2-1; CDR3 protein: CASGLGLAGYNEQFF; CDR3 DNA: TGTGCTAGTGGTTTGGGACTAGCGGGCTACAATGAGCAGTTCTTC
CDR3 length: 13; D gene: NA; clone size: few; V gene: TRBV7-2; J gene: TRBJ2-7; CDR3 protein: CASSSSGSYEQYF; CDR3 DNA: TGTGCCAGCAGCTCTAGTGGCTCCTACGAGCAGTACTTC
CDR3 length: 17; D gene: NA; clone size: few; V gene: TRBV6-1; J gene: TRBJ1-1; CDR3 protein: CASSPIGILGRITEAFF; CDR3 DNA: TGTGCCAGCAGCCCCATCGGGATATTGGGACGGATCACTGAAGCTTTCTTT
CDR3 length: 13; D gene: TRBD2; clone size: few; V gene: TRBV6-5; J gene: TRBJ2-7; CDR3 protein: CASLTSGTGEQYF; CDR3 DNA: TGTGCCAGCCTGACTAGCGGGACGGGTGAGCAGTACTTC
CDR3 length: 14; D gene: NA; clone size: few; V gene: TRBV5-5; J gene: TRBJ1-2; CDR3 protein: CASSRDSDNYGYTF; CDR3 DNA: TGTGCCAGCAGCCGAGACAGCGATAACTATGGCTACACCTTC
CDR3 length: 18; D gene: TRBD2; clone size: few; V gene: TRBV6-2/TRBV6-3; J gene: TRBJ2-2; CDR3 protein: CASSTSRASGLNTGELFF; CDR3 DNA: TGTGCCAGCAGTACATCCCGGGCTAGCGGGCTTAACACCGGGGAGCTGTTTTTT
CDR3 length: 12; D gene: NA; clone size: many; V gene: TRBV5-1; J gene: TRBJ1-1; CDR3 protein: CASSLQGPEAFF; CDR3 DNA: TGCGCCAGCAGCCTACAGGGTCCTGAAGCTTTCTTT
CDR3 length: 14; D gene: NA; clone size: once; V gene: TRBV5-5; J gene: TRBJ1-1; CDR3 protein: CASSRQARVIEAFF; CDR3 DNA: TGTGCCAGCAGCCGACAGGCCAGGGTCATTGAAGCTTTCTTT
CDR3 length: 13; D gene: NA; clone size: NA; V gene: TRBV11-2; J gene: TRBJ2-5; CDR3 protein: CASSTGPKETQYF; CDR3 DNA: TGTGCCAGCAGCACGGGACCTAAAGAGACCCAGTACTTC
CDR3 length: 16; D gene: TRBD2; clone size: NA; V gene: TRBV4-1; J gene: TRBJ2-7; CDR3 protein: CASSQQGLAGIYEQYF; CDR3 DNA: TGCGCCAGCAGCCAGCAGGGACTAGCGGGGATATACGAGCAGTACTTC
CDR3 length: 15; D gene: TRBD1; clone size: few; V gene: TRBV12-3/TRBV12-4; J gene: TRBJ1-3; CDR3 protein: CASSFDRGHGNTIYF; CDR3 DNA: TGTGCCAGCAGTTTCGACAGGGGGCACGGAAACACCATATATTTT
CDR3 length: 14; D gene: NA; clone size: NA; V gene: TRBV3-1; J gene: TRBJ2-1; CDR3 protein: CASSQDLGVTRTFF; CDR3 DNA: TGTGCCAGCAGCCAAGATCTGGGAGTTACCCGTACGTTCTTC
CDR3 length: 15; D gene: NA; clone size: few; V gene: TRBV9; J gene: TRBJ2-1; CDR3 protein: CASSAYTASYNEQFF; CDR3 DNA: TGTGCCAGCAGCGCCTACACTGCCTCCTACAATGAGCAGTTCTTC
CDR3 length: 13; D gene: NA; clone size: few; V gene: TRBV5-1; J gene: TRBJ2-7; CDR3 protein: CASSLPSNYEQYF; CDR3 DNA: TGCGCCAGCAGCTTGCCTTCAAACTACGAGCAGTACTTC
CDR3 length: 11; D gene: NA; clone size: few; V gene: TRBV12-3/TRBV12-4; J gene: TRBJ2-4; CDR3 protein: CASRIRESYSF; CDR3 DNA: TGTGCCAGCAGGATCCGGGAATCATATAGCTTC
CDR3 length: 14; D gene: NA; clone size: few; V gene: TRBV4-3; J gene: TRBJ1-2; CDR3 protein: CASRQETEAGGYTF; CDR3 DNA: TGCGCCAGCAGACAAGAGACAGAGGCAGGGGGCTACACCTTC
CDR3 length: 16; D gene: TRBD1; clone size: NA; V gene: TRBV5-1; J gene: TRBJ1-1; CDR3 protein: CASSHGQGNWGTEAFF; CDR3 DNA: TGCGCCAGCAGCCATGGACAGGGGAATTGGGGCACTGAAGCTTTCTTT
CDR3 length: 15; D gene: TRBD2; clone size: NA; V gene: TRBV7-9; J gene: TRBJ2-3; CDR3 protein: CASSPGLAVTDTQYF; CDR3 DNA: TGTGCCAGCAGCCCGGGACTAGCGGTTACAGATACGCAGTATTTT
CDR3 length: 10; D gene: NA; clone size: few; V gene: TRBV6-2/TRBV6-3; J gene: TRBJ2-7; CDR3 protein: CATRDYEQYF; CDR3 DNA: TGTGCCACCAGGGACTACGAGCAGTACTTC
CDR3 length: 14; D gene: NA; clone size: NA; V gene: TRBV20-1; J gene: TRBJ1-1; CDR3 protein: CSARAETGNTEAFF; CDR3 DNA: TGCAGTGCTAGAGCCGAGACAGGGAACACTGAAGCTTTCTTT
CDR3 length: 13; D gene: NA; clone size: NA; V gene: TRBV18; J gene: TRBJ1-2; CDR3 protein: CASSPRENYGYTF; CDR3 DNA: TGTGCCAGCTCACCAAGGGAGAACTATGGCTACACCTTC
CDR3 length: 15; D gene: NA; clone size: few; V gene: TRBV2; J gene: TRBJ2-3; CDR3 protein: CASSEAEKGPDTQYF; CDR3 DNA: TGTGCCAGCAGTGAAGCTGAGAAGGGCCCAGATACGCAGTATTTT
CDR3 length: 16; D gene: NA; clone size: few; V gene: TRBV6-1; J gene: TRBJ1-6; CDR3 protein: CASSDASGSRGSPLHF; CDR3 DNA: TGTGCCAGCAGTGACGCTTCCGGGTCTAGGGGTTCACCCCTCCACTTT
CDR3 length: 15; D gene: TRBD2; clone size: many; V gene: TRBV3-1; J gene: TRBJ2-7; CDR3 protein: CASSLHSGATGEQYF; CDR3 DNA: TGTGCCAGCAGCCTCCACAGCGGGGCTACAGGCGAGCAGTACTTC
CDR3 length: 17; D gene: TRBD2; clone size: few; V gene: TRBV5-1; J gene: TRBJ2-1; CDR3 protein: CASSSSGTSGRNNEQFF; CDR3 DNA: TGCGCCAGCAGCTCCTCTGGGACTAGCGGGAGGAACAATGAGCAGTTCTTC
CDR3 length: 18; D gene: TRBD2; clone size: NA; V gene: TRBV2; J gene: TRBJ2-3; CDR3 protein: CASSPHAKGTSGTDTQYF; CDR3 DNA: TGTGCCAGCAGCCCCCATGCGAAGGGGACTAGCGGCACAGATACGCAGTATTTT
CDR3 length: 14; D gene: TRBD2; clone size: NA; V gene: TRBV20-1; J gene: TRBJ2-7; CDR3 protein: CSAEPSGNLYEQYF; CDR3 DNA: TGCAGTGCGGAACCTAGCGGGAATCTATACGAGCAGTACTTC
CDR3 length: 14; D gene: NA; clone size: few; V gene: TRBV12-3/TRBV12-4; J gene: TRBJ1-3; CDR3 protein: CASGGSLSGNTIYF; CDR3 DNA: TGTGCCAGCGGGGGCTCCCTCTCTGGAAACACCATATATTTT
CDR3 length: 14; D gene: NA; clone size: once; V gene: TRBV3-1; J gene: TRBJ1-6; CDR3 protein: CASSQEQLNSPLHF; CDR3 DNA: TGTGCCAGCAGCCAAGAACAGCTTAATTCACCCCTCCACTTT
CDR3 length: 13; D gene: NA; clone size: NA; V gene: TRBV5-4; J gene: TRBJ1-6; CDR3 protein: CASSRVRDSPLHF; CDR3 DNA: TGTGCCAGCAGCCGAGTGCGGGATTCACCCCTCCACTTT
CDR3 length: 13; D gene: NA; clone size: NA; V gene: TRBV5-1; J gene: TRBJ2-1; CDR3 protein: CASGVPGGNEQFF; CDR3 DNA: TGCGCCAGCGGGGTCCCCGGGGGTAATGAGCAGTTCTTC
CDR3 length: 16; D gene: TRBD1; clone size: few; V gene: TRBV29-1; J gene: TRBJ2-3; CDR3 protein: CSVARGQVLSTDTQYF; CDR3 DNA: TGCAGCGTTGCCCGGGGACAGGTTTTGAGCACAGATACGCAGTATTTT
CDR3 length: 15; D gene: NA; clone size: NA; V gene: TRBV9; J gene: TRBJ1-1; CDR3 protein: CASSSAGAGGTEAFF; CDR3 DNA: TGTGCCAGCAGCTCCGCGGGGGCAGGAGGGACTGAAGCTTTCTTT
CDR3 length: 16; D gene: NA; clone size: few; V gene: TRBV7-2; J gene: TRBJ2-2; CDR3 protein: CASSRPGLPFTGELFF; CDR3 DNA: TGTGCCAGCAGTCGTCCGGGACTCCCGTTCACCGGGGAGCTGTTTTTT
CDR3 length: 15; D gene: TRBD2; clone size: NA; V gene: TRBV19; J gene: TRBJ2-2; CDR3 protein: CASTSGGTNTGELFF; CDR3 DNA: TGTGCCAGCACTAGCGGGGGGACGAACACCGGGGAGCTGTTTTTT
CDR3 length: 14; D gene: TRBD2; clone size: many; V gene: TRBV4-3; J gene: TRBJ2-1; CDR3 protein: CASSRTGLAAEQFF; CDR3 DNA: TGCGCCAGCAGCCGAACGGGACTAGCGGCCGAGCAGTTCTTC
CDR3 length: 13; D gene: NA; clone size: NA; V gene: TRBV6-1; J gene: TRBJ1-5; CDR3 protein: CASSEAFRQPQHF; CDR3 DNA: TGTGCCAGCAGTGAAGCGTTTCGGCAGCCCCAGCATTTT
CDR3 length: 14; D gene: NA; clone size: few; V gene: TRBV23-1; J gene: TRBJ2-7; CDR3 protein: CASSQSEGGYEQYF; CDR3 DNA: TGCGCCAGCAGTCAATCGGAGGGGGGTTACGAGCAGTACTTC
CDR3 length: 17; D gene: TRBD2; clone size: NA; V gene: TRBV20-1; J gene: TRBJ2-3; CDR3 protein: CSARRLAGGPVTDTQYF; CDR3 DNA: TGCAGTGCTAGACGGCTAGCGGGGGGGCCGGTCACAGATACGCAGTATTTT
CDR3 length: 15; D gene: NA; clone size: NA; V gene: TRBV15; J gene: TRBJ2-7; CDR3 protein: CATSRSFRAGAEQYF; CDR3 DNA: TGTGCCACCAGCAGATCCTTCAGGGCGGGGGCCGAGCAGTACTTC
CDR3 length: 15; D gene: NA; clone size: NA; V gene: TRBV20-1; J gene: TRBJ1-5; CDR3 protein: CSASSPGNGNQPQHF; CDR3 DNA: TGCAGTGCTAGTTCCCCTGGGAACGGCAATCAGCCCCAGCATTTT
CDR3 length: 14; D gene: NA; clone size: many; V gene: TRBV5-1; J gene: TRBJ2-1; CDR3 protein: CASSLEGPYNEQFF; CDR3 DNA: TGCGCCAGCAGCTTGGAGGGACCCTACAATGAGCAGTTCTTC
CDR3 length: 16; D gene: NA; clone size: NA; V gene: TRBV7-9; J gene: TRBJ1-1; CDR3 protein: CASSLGEGTRDTEAFF; CDR3 DNA: TGTGCCAGCAGCTTAGGGGAGGGCACAAGAGACACTGAAGCTTTCTTT
CDR3 length: 14; D gene: TRBD2; clone size: few; V gene: TRBV29-1; J gene: TRBJ2-5; CDR3 protein: CSVVLASGKETQYF; CDR3 DNA: TGCAGCGTTGTTTTAGCTAGCGGGAAAGAGACCCAGTACTTC
CDR3 length: 16; D gene: TRBD1; clone size: few; V gene: TRBV6-5; J gene: TRBJ1-2; CDR3 protein: CASSFSQGRYNYGYTF; CDR3 DNA: TGTGCCAGCAGTTTTTCACAGGGGCGATATAACTATGGCTACACCTTC
CDR3 length: 16; D gene: NA; clone size: NA; V gene: TRBV5-1; J gene: TRBJ2-7; CDR3 protein: CASSLTGTDFSYEQYF; CDR3 DNA: TGCGCCAGCAGCTTGACCGGGACTGACTTTTCCTACGAGCAGTACTTC
CDR3 length: 13; D gene: NA; clone size: NA; V gene: TRBV10-3; J gene: TRBJ2-5; CDR3 protein: CAIRPGMQETQYF; CDR3 DNA: TGTGCCATCAGGCCAGGGATGCAAGAGACCCAGTACTTC
CDR3 length: 14; D gene: TRBD2; clone size: NA; V gene: TRBV7-2; J gene: TRBJ2-5; CDR3 protein: CASSSGGYQETQYF; CDR3 DNA: TGTGCCAGCAGCTCGGGGGGGTACCAAGAGACCCAGTACTTC
CDR3 length: 14; D gene: NA; clone size: many; V gene: TRBV20-1; J gene: TRBJ2-7; CDR3 protein: CSARERAFYYEQYF; CDR3 DNA: TGCAGTGCTAGAGAAAGGGCGTTTTACTACGAGCAGTACTTC